The source of this TCR beta chain is a study of regulatory T cells in long-lasting Graves disease. Findings of the study overall: TCR diversity was lower in persistent than newly diagnosed Graves' disease.

Stated time point: persistent/refractory GD, antithyroid drugs over 5 years with positive TRAb. PBMC RNA was the source of the TCR library. In building TCR beta libraries, iRepertoire HTBI primers were used together with Arm-PCR of CDR3 regions. Source study methods: Samples collectively showed approximately 62 TRBV and roughly 15 TRBJ segments. TCRdb itself ran the multiplex PCR reads through MiXCR, one entry per CDR3 protein. These V and J calls originate from TCRdb's pipeline instead of the authors' own analysis. The sample shows a few hundred thousand distinct CDR3 sequences, 20% to 25% of them seen only once. CDR1 is SEHNR, CDR2 FQNEAQ, per germline (reference sequence). This CDR3 is built from 15 residues. V was clipped by 3 bases and J by 3 bases; unmatched bases: 6. Regarding this clonotype: Antigen specificity is unknown.

The clonotype originates from a female donor with Graves disease. The chain uses TRBV7-9 and TRBJ2-3; 7 bases map to TRBD2. Specimen: peripheral blood mononuclear cells (PBMCs), collected when the disease was refractory, from a patient treated with antithyroid drugs. The CDR3 nucleotides are TGTGCCAGCAGCTTTGTTTGGCGGGGGACAGATACGCAGTATTTT. Amino acid sequence: CASSFVWRGTDTQYF.